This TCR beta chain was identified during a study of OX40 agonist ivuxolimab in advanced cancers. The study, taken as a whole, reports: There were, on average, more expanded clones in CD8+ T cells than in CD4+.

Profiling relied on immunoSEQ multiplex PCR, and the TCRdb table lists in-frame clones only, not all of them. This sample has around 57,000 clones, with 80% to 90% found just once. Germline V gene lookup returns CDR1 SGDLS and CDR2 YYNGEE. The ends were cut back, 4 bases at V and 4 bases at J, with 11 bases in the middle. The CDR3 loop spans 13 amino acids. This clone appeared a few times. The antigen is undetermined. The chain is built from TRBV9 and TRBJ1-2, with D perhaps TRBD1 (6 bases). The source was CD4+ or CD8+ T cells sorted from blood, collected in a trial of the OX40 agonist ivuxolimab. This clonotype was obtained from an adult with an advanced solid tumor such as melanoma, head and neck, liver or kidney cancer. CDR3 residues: CASSRNRVYGYTF. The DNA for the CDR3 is TGTGCCAGCAGCCGAAACAGGGTCTATGGCTACACCTTC.